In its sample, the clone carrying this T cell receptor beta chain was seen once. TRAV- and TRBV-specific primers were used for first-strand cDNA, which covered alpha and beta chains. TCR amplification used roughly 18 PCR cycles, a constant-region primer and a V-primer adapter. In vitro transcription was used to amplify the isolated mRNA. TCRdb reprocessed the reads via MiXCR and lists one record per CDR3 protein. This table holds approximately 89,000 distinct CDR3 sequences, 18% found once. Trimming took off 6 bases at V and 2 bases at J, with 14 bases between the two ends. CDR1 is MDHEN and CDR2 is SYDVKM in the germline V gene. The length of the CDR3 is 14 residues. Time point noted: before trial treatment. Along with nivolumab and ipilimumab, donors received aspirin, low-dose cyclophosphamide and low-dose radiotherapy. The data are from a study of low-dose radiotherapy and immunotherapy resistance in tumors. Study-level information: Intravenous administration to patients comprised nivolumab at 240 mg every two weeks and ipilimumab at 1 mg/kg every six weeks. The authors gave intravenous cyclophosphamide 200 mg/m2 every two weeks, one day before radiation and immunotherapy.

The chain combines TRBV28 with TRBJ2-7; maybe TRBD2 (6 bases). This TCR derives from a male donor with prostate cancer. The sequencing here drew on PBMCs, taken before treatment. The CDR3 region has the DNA TGTGCCAGCAGCCTTAGCGGTCAAGCCTACGAGCAGTACTTC. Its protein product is CASSLSGQAYEQYF. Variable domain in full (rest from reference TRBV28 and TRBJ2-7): DVKVTQSSRYLVKRTGEKVFLECVQDMDHENMFWYRQDPGLGLRLIYFSYDVKMKEKGDIPEGYSVSREKKERFSLILESASTNQTSMYLCASSLSGQAYEQYFGPGTRLTVT.